This entry features one TCR beta chain sequence. Its antigen target is currently unknown. No base quality information exists; no much larger clone differs at one position. This sample stems from a study of graft-versus-host responses after intestinal transplantation (dated by TCRdb to the early 2020s). A note on the overall study: Multivisceral, liver-intestinal, or isolated intestinal transplants were received by the recipients. Alloreactive clones were identified by sequencing pre-transplant mixed lymphocyte reaction products and comparing them with unstimulated pre-transplant donor and recipient T cells. Graft-versus-host and host-versus-graft alloreactive T cell clones were tracked in the graft, circulation and bone marrow after intestinal transplantation using bulk TCR-beta CDR3 sequencing. Rather than going through the commercial service, samples from three later patients were sequenced in-house on an Illumina MiSeq and processed with MiXCR. All recipients received anti-thymocyte globulin induction followed by maintenance tacrolimus and steroids for approximately 3 years. A peak of at least 4% donor T cells among recipient peripheral blood mononuclear cells was the definition used for donor T cell macrochimerism. The cohort enrolled under 25 intestinal transplant recipients including one retransplant, and a few patients lacking pretransplant specimens were excluded. The investigation overall reported the following: GvH clones turned up in recipient bone marrow, with some appearing earlier in ileal mucosa or blood, a pattern consistent with an intestinal mucosal origin. The relatively low number and heterogeneity of intestinal transplant patients limited the conclusions. Early after transplant, declines in HvG clones were associated with peak levels of circulating GvH clones. In patients with donor T cell macrochimerism, the allografts had high GvH to HvG T cell clonal ratios.

The label giving this sample's time point can be read as: cells obtained before transplantation from donor or recipient. CD3+CD4+ and CD3+CD8+ populations were FACS-sorted from unstimulated pre-transplant donor and recipient cells taken from spleen or lymph nodes. V and J are trimmed by 5 bases and 2 bases, and the gene matches miss 5 bases of the junction. The germline V gene (reference sequence) sets CDR1 to SEHNR and CDR2 to FQNEAQ. CDR3 length: 15 amino acids, cysteine to phenylalanine. Only CDR3 DNA remains: 45 bases, in frame from the first base. The protocol used for the library was the immunoSEQ multiplex PCR assay. For most patients, genomic DNA was isolated with the Qiagen DNeasy Blood and Tissue Kit and sent frozen to Adaptive Biotechnologies for TCR sequencing. High-throughput TCR-beta CDR3 sequencing of genomic DNA from most patients was performed by Adaptive Biotechnologies. Per the authors' processing: Adaptive's ImmunoSEQ software was the source of the TCR sequencing data for 15 to 20 patients, while a few other patients were processed with MiXCR and VDJtools. To correct CD4 versus CD8 sorting errors, any sequence found in both subsets at a frequency ratio below 5:1 was removed. CDR3 nucleotide sequences shared between donor and recipient were removed because their origin could not be assigned. To count as alloreactive, a clone needed at least 2-fold expansion over unstimulated cells and a minimum CFSE-low frequency of 0.002% (template counts) or 0.001% (read counts). Clones were considered mappable if detected in sequenced pre-transplant spleen, lymph node, or MLR CFSE-low populations of the donor or recipient. The cumulative frequency of alloreactive clones was calculated as a percentage of all sequences, weighted by copy number. TCRdb mirrors the immuneACCESS table, restricted to in-frame sequences. Some clones are absent from its copies; in checked studies, under half trace to an unresolved V gene, and the reason for the others is unknown. V, J and clone size derive from that table, while D and trimming were established from the DNA sequence. The sample yields about 48,000 clones; about 93% were counted once. The ten most abundant clones make up 2% to 2.5% of the sample.

The rearranged segments are TRBV7-9 and TRBJ2-1; TRBD1 aligns with 8 central bases. The sequences come from unstimulated CD4+ T cells sorted from spleen or lymph node cells, collected before transplant. This receptor was obtained from a human donor who was the organ donor for an intestinal transplant. The DNA reads as follows: TGTGCCAGCAGCGTGACAGGGGTGGCCTACAATGAGCAGTTCTTC. Protein translation: CASSVTGVAYNEQFF.